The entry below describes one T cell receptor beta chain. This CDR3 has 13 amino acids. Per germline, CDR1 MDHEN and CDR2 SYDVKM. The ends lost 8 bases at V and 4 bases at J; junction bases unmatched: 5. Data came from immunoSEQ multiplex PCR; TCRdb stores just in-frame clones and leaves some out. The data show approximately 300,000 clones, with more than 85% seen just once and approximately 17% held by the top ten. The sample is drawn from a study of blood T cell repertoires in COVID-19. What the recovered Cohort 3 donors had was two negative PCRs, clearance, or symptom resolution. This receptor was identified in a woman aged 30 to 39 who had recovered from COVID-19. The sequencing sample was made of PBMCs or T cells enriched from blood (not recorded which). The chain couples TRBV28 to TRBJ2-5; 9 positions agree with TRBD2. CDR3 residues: CASCSGSLETQYF. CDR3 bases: TGTGCCAGCTGTAGCGGGAGTTTAGAGACCCAGTACTTC.